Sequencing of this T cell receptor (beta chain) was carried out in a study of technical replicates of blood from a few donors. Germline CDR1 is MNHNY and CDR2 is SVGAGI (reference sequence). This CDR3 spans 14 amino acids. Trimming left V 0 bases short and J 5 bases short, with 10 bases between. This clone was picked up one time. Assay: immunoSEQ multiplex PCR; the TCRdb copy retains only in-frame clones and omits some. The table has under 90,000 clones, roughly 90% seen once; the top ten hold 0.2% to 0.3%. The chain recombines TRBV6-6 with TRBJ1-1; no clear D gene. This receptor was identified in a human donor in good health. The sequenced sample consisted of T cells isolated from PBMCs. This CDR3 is CASSYSTRQTEAFF. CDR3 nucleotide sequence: TGTGCCAGCAGTTACTCGACGCGGCAGACTGAAGCTTTCTTT.